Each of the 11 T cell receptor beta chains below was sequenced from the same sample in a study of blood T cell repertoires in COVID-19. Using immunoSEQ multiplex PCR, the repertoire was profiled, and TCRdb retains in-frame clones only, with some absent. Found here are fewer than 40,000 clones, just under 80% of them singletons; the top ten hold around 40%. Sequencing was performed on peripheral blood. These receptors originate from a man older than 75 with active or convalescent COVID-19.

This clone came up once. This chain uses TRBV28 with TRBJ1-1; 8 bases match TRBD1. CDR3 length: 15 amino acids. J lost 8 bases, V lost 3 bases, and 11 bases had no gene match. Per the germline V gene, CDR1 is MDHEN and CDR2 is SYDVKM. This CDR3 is CASSFRDRSLIEAFF. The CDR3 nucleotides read TGTGCCAGCAGTTTCCGGGACAGGAGCTTAATAGAAGCTTTCTTT.

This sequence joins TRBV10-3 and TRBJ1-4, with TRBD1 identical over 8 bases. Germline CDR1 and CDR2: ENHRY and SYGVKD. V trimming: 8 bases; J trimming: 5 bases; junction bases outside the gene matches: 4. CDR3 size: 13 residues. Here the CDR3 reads CAIAGTGNEKLFF. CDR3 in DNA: TGTGCCATCGCCGGGACAGGAAATGAAAAACTGTTTTTT.

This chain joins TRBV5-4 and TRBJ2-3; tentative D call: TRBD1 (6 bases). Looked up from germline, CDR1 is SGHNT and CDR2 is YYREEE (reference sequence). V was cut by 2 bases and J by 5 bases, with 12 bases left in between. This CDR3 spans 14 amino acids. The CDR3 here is CASSFSGQLDTQYF. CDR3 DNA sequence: TGTGCCAGCAGCTTCTCAGGACAGCTAGATACGCAGTATTTT.

The CDR3 DNA reads as TGTGCCAGCACCGGACAGGTGAACACTGAAGCTTTCTTT. Translated, it gives CASTGQVNTEAFF. The chain links TRBV2 to TRBJ1-1; 7 positions agree with TRBD1. This CDR3 region has 13 residues. With V trimmed by 7 bases and J by 0 bases, 2 bases remained unmatched. Germline V gene sequence: CDR1 SNHLY, CDR2 FYNNEI.

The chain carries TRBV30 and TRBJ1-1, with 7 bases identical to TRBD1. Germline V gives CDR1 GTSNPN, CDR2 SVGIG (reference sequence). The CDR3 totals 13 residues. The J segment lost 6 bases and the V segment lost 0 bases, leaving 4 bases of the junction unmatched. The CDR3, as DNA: TGTGCCTGGAGTGTACAGGGGTACTCTGAAGCTTTCTTT. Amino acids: CAWSVQGYSEAFF.

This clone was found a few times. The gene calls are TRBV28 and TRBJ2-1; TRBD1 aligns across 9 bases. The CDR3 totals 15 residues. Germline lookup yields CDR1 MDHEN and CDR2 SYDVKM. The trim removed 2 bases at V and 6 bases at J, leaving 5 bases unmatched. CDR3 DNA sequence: TGTGCCAGCAGTTTACGGGACAGGGTCGTCAATGAGCAGTTCTTC. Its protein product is CASSLRDRVVNEQFF.

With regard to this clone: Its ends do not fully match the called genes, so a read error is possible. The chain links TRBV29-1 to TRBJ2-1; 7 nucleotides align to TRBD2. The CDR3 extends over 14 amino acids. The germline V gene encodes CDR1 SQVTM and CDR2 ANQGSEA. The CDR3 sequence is CSVEVAGSYNEQFF. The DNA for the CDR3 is TGCAGCGTCGAAGTAGCGGGTTCCTACAATGAGCAGTTCTTC.

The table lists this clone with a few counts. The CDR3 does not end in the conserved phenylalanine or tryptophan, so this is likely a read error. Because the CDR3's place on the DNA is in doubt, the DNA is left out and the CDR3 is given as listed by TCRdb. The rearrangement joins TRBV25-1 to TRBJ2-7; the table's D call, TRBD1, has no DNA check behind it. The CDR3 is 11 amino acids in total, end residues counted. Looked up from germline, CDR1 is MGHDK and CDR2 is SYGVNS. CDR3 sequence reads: CASRGCRGERI.

CDR3: CASSPDIYGYTF. The DNA of the CDR3 is TGCGCCAGCAGCCCGGACATCTACGGCTACACCTTC. The chain recombines TRBV5-1 with TRBJ1-2; possibly TRBD1 for D (5 bases). Germline V CDR1 and CDR2: SGHRS, YFSETQ. CDR3 length: 12 residues. The V gene lost 4 bases and the J gene lost 8 bases, with 12 bases spanning the gap.

The CDR3, as DNA: TGTGCCAGCATGGGGGGTGGGAGCTCCTATAATTCACCCCTCCACTTT. It translates to CASMGGGSSYNSPLHF. The rearrangement joins TRBV2 to TRBJ1-6, with a weak D call TRBD1 (5 bases). V lost 7 bases and J lost 0, with 13 bases in between. This CDR3 contains 16 residues. Germline CDR1 is SNHLY and CDR2 is FYNNEI.

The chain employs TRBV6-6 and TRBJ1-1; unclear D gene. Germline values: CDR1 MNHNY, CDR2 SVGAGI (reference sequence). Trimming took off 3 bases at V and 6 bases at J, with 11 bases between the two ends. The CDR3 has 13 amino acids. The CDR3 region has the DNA TGTGCCAGCAGTTATCGCGAGGGCGCTGAAGCTTTCTTT. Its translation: CASSYREGAEAFF.